This T cell receptor (beta chain) was recovered during a study of shared clonotypes between healthy human individuals. The study, taken as a whole, reports: Exclusively blood specimens were collected; tissue repertoires likely differ.

The CDR3 covers 14 residues. V lost 6 bases and J lost 2; bases outside the gene matches: 6. Germline V gene lookup returns CDR1 MNHNS and CDR2 SASEGT. This was a deep-level run. The data were produced by immunoSEQ multiplex PCR, yet TCRdb's version contains in-frame clones alone and is incomplete. The table includes some 1 million clones, approximately 76% detected once. Note on this clone: Antigen unknown.

The J gene is TRBJ1-2, the V gene TRBV6-1, with TRBD1 matching over 7 bases. The sequenced sample consisted of memory CD4+ T cells sorted from blood. The subset denotes: CD45RA-negative fraction. This TCR derives from a man between 18 and 35 years old in good health. CDR3 DNA: TGTGCCAGCAGCCTACAGGGGTACAACTATGGCTACACCTTC. Its protein is CASSLQGYNYGYTF.